The 22 T cell receptor beta chains below all came from one sample that was sequenced in a study of T cell responses to AZD1222 COVID-19 vaccine (dated by TCRdb to the early 2020s). The intended sense of this specimen's time point label: baseline before first vaccination. Receptor libraries were prepared by the immunoSEQ multiplex PCR assay. The table comes from immuneACCESS by way of TCRdb, which keeps in-frame sequences with V and J called. Part of the clones is missing from these tables; in studies checked, under half for an unresolved V gene and the rest for unknown reasons. The sample table holds 150,000 to 200,000 clones, of which about 88% were seen once. Together, the top ten hold 1.5% to 2% of the sample. The sample was peripheral blood, taken on day 0 of AZD1222 vaccination. The receptors stem from an adult in good health.

The rearrangement links TRBV5-6 to TRBJ1-1, with TRBD1 matching over 8 bases. V trimming: 0 bases; J trimming: 6 bases; junction bases outside the gene matches: 1. CDR3 length: 13 amino acids. Germline CDR1 is SGHDT and CDR2 is YYEEEE. The CDR3 DNA follows: TGTGCCAGCAGCTTGGTACAGGGGGCTGAAGCTTTCTTT. The encoded protein is CASSLVQGAEAFF.

This chain uses TRBV5-5 with TRBJ1-6; tentative D call: TRBD1 (6 bases). The CDR3 contains 16 residues. Trimming shortened V by 3 bases and J by 7 bases, and 17 bases separated the two germline ends. Germline CDR1 SGHKS, CDR2 YYEKEE (reference sequence). CDR3 region: CASSWDRGAENSPLHF. The CDR3 coding sequence is TGTGCCAGCAGCTGGGATAGGGGGGCTGAGAATTCACCCCTCCACTTT.

The chain joins TRBV30 to TRBJ1-2, with D perhaps TRBD1 (6 bases). The CDR3 extends over 17 amino acids. The V end lost 4 bases, the J end lost 4 bases, and 25 bases lay between the germline ends. Per the germline V gene, CDR1 is GTSNPN and CDR2 is SVGIG (reference sequence). For the CDR3, the DNA is TGTGCCTGGACCGTAAAAACGCCGACCGGGACAAGCTATGGCTACACCTTC. Residues: CAWTVKTPTGTSYGYTF.

This clone was seen only a few times. J is TRBJ2-2 and V is TRBV5-8, with D possibly being TRBD1 (5 bases). This CDR3 is 15 amino acids long. The germline V and J ends were trimmed by 0 bases and 6 bases, with 12 bases remaining between them. The germline gives CDR1 SGHTS, CDR2 YDEGEE. This chain's CDR3 is CASSLGQGWAGELFF. CDR3 DNA: TGTGCCAGCAGCTTGGGGCAGGGTTGGGCCGGGGAGCTGTTTTTT.

The chain couples TRBV15 to TRBJ1-5, with TRBD1 matching over 9 bases. The CDR3 sequence is 15 residues long. The germline V gene encodes CDR1 LNHNV and CDR2 YYDKDF (reference sequence). V trimming: 0 bases; J trimming: 4 bases; junction bases outside the gene matches: 1. The CDR3 spells CATSRDGQGNQPQHF. CDR3 coding DNA: TGTGCCACCAGCAGAGACGGACAGGGGAATCAGCCCCAGCATTTT.

This chain joins TRBV6-6 and TRBJ2-5; D uncertain. The germline V gene has CDR1 MNHNY and CDR2 SVGAGI (reference sequence). V was pared by 5 bases and J by 7 bases, with 11 bases between. The CDR3 runs 12 residues. The CDR3 sequence is CASSIPMGTQYF. For the CDR3, the DNA is TGTGCCAGCAGTATCCCCATGGGGACCCAGTACTTC.

The rearrangement joins TRBV5-1 to TRBJ2-1; TRBD1 matches 8 bases. There are 11 residues in the CDR3. V lost 6 bases to trimming and J lost 12 bases; unmatched junction nucleotides: 5. CDR1 and CDR2 from the germline V gene are SGHRS and YFSETQ. The CDR3 DNA sequence: TGCGCCAGCAAACAGGGGGTAATGCAGTTCTTC. It specifies CASKQGVMQFF.

The chain couples TRBV7-3 to TRBJ2-5; D is perhaps TRBD1 (5 bases). V shed 3 bases and J shed 1 base, with 6 bases lying between them. CDR1 and CDR2 (germline): SGHTA, FQGTGA. The CDR3 sequence is 13 residues long. The DNA for the CDR3 is TGTGCCAGCAGCTTCGACAGCCAAGAGACCCAGTACTTC. It yields the protein CASSFDSQETQYF.

This clone came up once. The rearrangement joins TRBV28 to TRBJ1-3, with D unclear. The CDR3 contains 15 residues. Trimming shortened V by 6 bases and J by 0 bases, and 12 bases separated the two germline ends. CDR1 MDHEN and CDR2 SYDVKM come from the germline V gene. CDR3 nucleotide sequence: TGTGCCAGCAGCCCCCCACTGAGCTCTGGAAACACCATATATTTT. The encoded protein is CASSPPLSSGNTIYF.

This rearrangement joins TRBV27 to TRBJ2-7; the D call may be TRBD1 or TRBD2 (6 bases each). The germline V gene has CDR1 MNHEY and CDR2 SMNVEV (reference sequence). V was cut by 6 bases and J by 2 bases, with 20 bases left in between. CDR3 size: 16 residues. The CDR3 DNA sequence: TGTGCCAGCAGCCAAGGGGGGCGGGGTGGGGCCTACGAGCAGTACGTC. Its translation is CASSQGGRGGAYEQYV.

This chain links TRBV15 with TRBJ2-1; D is unresolved. CDR3 length: 13 amino acids. Trimming pared 7 bases from V and 4 bases from J, leaving 11 bases between. The germline gives CDR1 LNHNV, CDR2 YYDKDF (reference sequence). CDR3 region: CATNRHGYNEQFF. In DNA, the CDR3 is TGTGCCACCAATCGTCACGGTTACAATGAGCAGTTCTTC.

This chain links TRBV2 with TRBJ1-6; D not certain. The V end was cut by 1 base, the J end by 9 bases, with 13 bases between. Germline V gene lookup returns CDR1 SNHLY and CDR2 FYNNEI. The CDR3 consists of 15 residues. The DNA of the CDR3 is TGTGCCAGCAGTGAAGGGGGTCCATCAATTTCACCCCTCCACTTT. Translating gives CASSEGGPSISPLHF. Supplemented by reference TRBV2 and TRBJ1-6, the full variable domain reads EPEVTQTPSHQVTQMGQEVILRCVPISNHLYFYWYRQILGQKVEFLVSFYNNEISEKSEIFDDQFSVERPDGSNFTLKIRSTKLEDSAMYFCASSEGGPSISPLHFGNGTRLTVT.

The chain employs TRBV6-5 and TRBJ1-1; no reliable D call. Germline values: CDR1 MNHEY, CDR2 SVGAGI. Trimming pared 7 bases from V and 0 bases from J, leaving 12 bases between. This CDR3 has 14 residues. DNA for the CDR3: TGTGCCAGCATCTCAACCCAAATGAACACTGAAGCTTTCTTT. Protein product: CASISTQMNTEAFF.

The chain employs TRBV6-5 and TRBJ1-2, with 7 bases identical to TRBD1. The CDR3 runs 15 residues. Germline V gene data show CDR1 as MNHEY and CDR2 as SVGAGI. Unmatched junction bases numbered 13, after V lost 4 bases and J lost 8 bases. The CDR3 loop is CASSSDRLPLVGYTF. CDR3 DNA sequence: TGTGCCAGCAGTTCGGACAGGCTCCCTTTAGTGGGCTACACCTTC.

The CDR3 spells CASSRTGGNTEAFF. In nucleotides, the CDR3 is TGTGCCAGCAGCAGGACAGGGGGCAACACTGAAGCTTTCTTT. The chain uses TRBV9 and TRBJ1-1, with TRBD1 matching over 11 bases. The CDR3 contains 14 residues. Trimming took 4 bases from V and 2 from J; bases not matched to a gene: 1. Germline loops: CDR1 SGDLS, CDR2 YYNGEE.

This clone appeared once. The CDR3 nucleotides read TGCGCCAGCAGCCATCTTACTAGCGGGGGGGCCCGGTCGCAGTATTTT. Translated: CASSHLTSGGARSQYF. V gene TRBV4-1 combines with J gene TRBJ2-3, with 13 positions matching TRBD2. The CDR3 is 16 amino acids. The germline CDR1 and CDR2 sequences are MGHRA and YSYEKL. J was trimmed by 10 bases and V by 3 bases; bases with no gene match: 10.

This sequence joins TRBV28 and TRBJ1-5, with D perhaps TRBD1 (6 bases). V dropped 6 bases and J dropped 5 bases, with 17 bases sitting between them. Germline V CDR1 and CDR2: MDHEN, SYDVKM. The CDR3 length is 15 residues. The CDR3 spells CASSPGTQVDQPQHF. The CDR3 DNA is TGTGCCAGCAGCCCCGGGACACAAGTAGATCAGCCCCAGCATTTT. Drawing the rest from reference TRBV28 and TRBJ1-5, the complete variable domain is DVKVTQSSRYLVKRTGEKVFLECVQDMDHENMFWYRQDPGLGLRLIYFSYDVKMKEKGDIPEGYSVSREKKERFSLILESASTNQTSMYLCASSPGTQVDQPQHFGDGTRLSIL.

The V call is TRBV6-5, the J call TRBJ1-4; 8 nucleotides agree with TRBD1. The J segment lost 3 bases and the V segment lost 8 bases, leaving 5 bases of the junction unmatched. The germline V gene encodes CDR1 MNHEY and CDR2 SVGAGI. CDR3 size: 14 residues. The CDR3 DNA reads TGTGCCAGCGGGGGGACAGGACCTAATGAAAAACTGTTTTTT. It specifies CASGGTGPNEKLFF.

V and J are TRBV7-8 and TRBJ1-1, with no clear D. Germline CDR1 SGHVS, CDR2 FQNEAQ. The CDR3 length is 14 residues. V was cut by 2 bases and J by 1 base, with 8 bases left in between. CDR3 loop: CASSLTQRNTEAFF. CDR3 sequence (DNA): TGTGCCAGCAGCTTAACACAGAGGAACACTGAAGCTTTCTTT.

J is TRBJ1-2 and V is TRBV6-2 or TRBV6-3, with a tentative D call TRBD1 (6 bases). Germline CDR1 is MNHEY and CDR2 is SVGEGT. The germline V and J ends were trimmed by 6 bases and 7 bases, with 9 bases remaining between them. The CDR3 consists of 11 residues. CDR3 region: CASSGTSGYTF. CDR3 bases: TGTGCCAGCAGCGGGACATCTGGCTACACCTTC.

The chain combines TRBV28 with TRBJ1-1; D unresolved. Germline V CDR1 and CDR2: MDHEN, SYDVKM. Trimming removed 6 bases from V and 3 bases from J, with 14 bases in between. This CDR3 contains 14 residues. The CDR3 region is CASSFGSLDTEAFF. The CDR3 DNA sequence: TGTGCCAGCAGCTTTGGATCTTTGGACACTGAAGCTTTCTTT.

V gene TRBV25-1 combines with J gene TRBJ1-1; a weak D match, TRBD1 (5 bases). Germline V gene sequence: CDR1 MGHDK, CDR2 SYGVNS. Trimming removed 1 base at V and 6 bases at J, with 9 bases between. The CDR3 loop spans 13 amino acids. In DNA form, the CDR3 reads TGTGCCAGCAGTGAATGGGGGATCCCTGAAGCTTTCTTT. This encodes CASSEWGIPEAFF.